This TCR beta chain was captured in a study of persistence of HIV-infected CD4 T cells. Study at large: Two participants gave one leukapheresis sample; others gave up to about 180 mL blood repeatedly. Regarding the study as a whole: The rare CMV-responding cells with HIV-1 proviruses were not separately TCR-sequenced. Degenerate expanded CDR3beta sequences were enriched among CMV- and Gag-responding cells.

This was the immunoSEQ version 4 assay in survey mode. Assay: immunoSEQ multiplex PCR; the TCRdb copy retains only in-frame clones and omits some. The sample lists 64,000 or so clones, about 69% occurring once. About this clone: Its antigen is not known.

Cells were stimulated with overlapping HIV-1 Gag 15-mer peptides. CD40L-negative CD69-negative CD45RO-high memory CD4+ T cells were sorted as populations depleted of antigen-responding cells. The CDR3 spans 18 residues. Per germline, CDR1 ENHRY and CDR2 SYGVKD. V was pared by 6 bases and J by 3 bases, with 11 bases of the junction left unmatched. The starting material was CD4+ T cells sorted from PBMCs after roughly 19-hour stimulation, obtained from a patient who received antiretroviral therapy. The chain is built from TRBV10-3 and TRBJ1-4; 12 positions agree with TRBD1. This clonotype was sampled from an adult man with HIV who was CMV-seropositive. CDR3 DNA: TGTGCCATCAGCTCCGGGACAGGGGGCGCGGGGGCTAATGAAAAACTGTTTTTT. This translates into CAISSGTGGAGANEKLFF.